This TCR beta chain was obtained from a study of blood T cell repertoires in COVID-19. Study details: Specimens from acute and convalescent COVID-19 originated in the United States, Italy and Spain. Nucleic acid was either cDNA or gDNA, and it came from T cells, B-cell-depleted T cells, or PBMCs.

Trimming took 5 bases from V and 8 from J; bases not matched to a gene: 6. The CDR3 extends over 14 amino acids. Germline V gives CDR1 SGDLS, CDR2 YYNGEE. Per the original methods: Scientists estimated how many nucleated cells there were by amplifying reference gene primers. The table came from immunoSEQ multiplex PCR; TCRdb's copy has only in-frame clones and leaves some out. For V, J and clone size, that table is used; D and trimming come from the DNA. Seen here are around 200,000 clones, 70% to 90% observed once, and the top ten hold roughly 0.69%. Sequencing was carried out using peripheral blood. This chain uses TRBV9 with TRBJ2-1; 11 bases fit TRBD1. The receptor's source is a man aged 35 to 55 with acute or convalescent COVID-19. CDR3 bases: TGTGCCAGCAGAGGACAGGGGGCATTGCATGAGCAGTTCTTC. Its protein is CASRGQGALHEQFF.